This TCR beta chain appears in the sequencing data of a study of T-cell reconstitution after alpha-beta-depleted transplantation in children. Unique molecular identifiers tagged the TCRbeta library. TCRdb used MiXCR to reprocess the PCR reads, holding one entry per CDR3 protein. Of about 460,000 distinct CDR3 sequences listed, about an eighth are singletons. This clonotype was observed a few times. V was clipped by 4 bases and J by 2 bases; unmatched bases: 12. CDR3 length equals 16 residues. Looked up from germline, CDR1 is DFQATT and CDR2 is SNEGSKA (reference sequence). Here the sequenced sample was PBMCs from the stem cell graft donor, taken from the stem cell graft. The chain couples TRBV20-1 to TRBJ2-3, with 7 bases that match TRBD2. The clonotype comes from a human donor who donated a stem cell graft to a child with combined immunodeficiency. The CDR3 reads CSATLAAPLVTDTQYF. The DNA for the CDR3 is TGCAGTGCTACCCTAGCGGCCCCCCTGGTCACAGATACGCAGTATTTT.